This T cell receptor beta chain was sequenced for a study of cytomegalovirus exposure and HLA in healthy donors. Regarding the study as a whole: Confirmation was obtained in vitro that a few CMV-associated chains are specific for CMV antigens.

Regarding this clone: The antigen is unknown.

Per germline, CDR1 KGHSH and CDR2 LQKENI. Germline trimming cut 3 bases from V and 2 bases from J; bases unmatched to any gene: 7. The CDR3 length is 15 residues. 60 Vbeta and 13 Jbeta primers were used in PCR. Profiling relied on immunoSEQ multiplex PCR, and the TCRdb table lists in-frame clones only, not all of them. This repertoire includes fewer than 150,000 clones. The clonotype comes from a man aged 35 to 55 in good health and CMV-seronegative. This chain joins TRBV18 and TRBJ2-7; the match to TRBD1 covers 7 bases. The sequenced material came from PBMCs. The CDR3 region is CASSPDRAVTYEQYF. CDR3 nucleotides: TGTGCCAGCTCACCCGACAGGGCCGTAACCTACGAGCAGTACTTC.